This T cell receptor beta chain appears in the sequencing data of a study of T cells in Graves' hyperthyroidism and ophthalmopathy. Patients aged 18 to 65 had newly diagnosed hyperthyroidism lasting under 2 months. Lactation, pregnancy, other autoimmune disease or uncontrolled infection led to exclusion of patients. What was amplified from RNA transcripts were TCR beta CDR3 regions. The TCR CDR3 first-round RT-PCR relied on the HTBI primer set. TCRdb fed the multiplex PCR reads into MiXCR, producing one record per CDR3 protein. The profile covers roughly 660,000 distinct CDR3 sequences, with 17% appearing a single time and about a sixth taken by the ten largest. Trimming pared 0 bases from V and 3 bases from J, leaving 10 bases between. Germline-derived CDR1 and CDR2 are SGHNT and YYREEE (reference sequence). This CDR3 comprises 15 residues.

The sequence came from a man aged 50 to 60 with Graves' hyperthyroidism. Sequenced sample: blood. The chain links TRBV5-4 to TRBJ1-3; tentative D call: TRBD1 (5 bases). CDR3 protein: CASSLVGERGNTIYF. In nucleotides, the CDR3 is TGTGCCAGCAGCTTGGTGGGGGAGCGTGGAAACACCATATATTTT.